This T cell receptor beta chain was sequenced in a study of cytomegalovirus exposure and HLA in healthy donors. 60 Vbeta and 13 Jbeta primers were used in PCR. Sequencing used immunoSEQ multiplex PCR; TCRdb keeps in-frame clones, though not all of them. The table has about 100,000 clones, around 81% seen once. The V gene's germline CDR1 is SGHNT and CDR2 YENEEA. V lost 5 bases, J lost 2 bases, and 8 bases stayed unmatched. The CDR3 length is 15 residues. As for this clone: The target antigen is unknown.

As for the donors, each was a healthy bone marrow donor. Findings and caveats of the study: Differences between HLA loci emerged in a later analysis of TCR association rates, with DRB1 most and HLA-C fewest.

The V and J genes are TRBV11-3 and TRBJ1-2; 7 bases line up with TRBD1. The material sequenced was PBMCs. The receptor comes from a woman in her 70s in good health and CMV-seropositive. CDR3 in amino acids: CASSPRDSKNYGYTF. Written as DNA, the CDR3 is TGTGCCAGCAGCCCCCGGGACAGTAAAAACTATGGCTACACCTTC. The whole variable domain, filled in from reference TRBV11-3 and TRBJ1-2, reads EAGVVQSPRYKIIEKKQPVAFWCNPISGHNTLYWYLQNLGQGPELLIRYENEEAVDDSQLPKDRFSAERLKGVDSTLKIQPAELGDSAVYLCASSPRDSKNYGYTFGSGTRLTVV.